The 9 T cell receptor beta chains given below trace back to one sample, sequenced in a study of breast tumors, draining lymph nodes, adjacent tissues (dated by TCRdb to the mid-2010s). The library came from multiplex PCR. The instrument was an Illumina HiSeq 2000. TCRdb trimmed public reads at Q25 via fastp, called clones via MiXCR and kept in-frame beta chains. CDR3 protein duplicates are merged, each entry listing the most common genes and DNA. This sample comprises approximately 100,000 distinct CDR3 sequences, around 30% of them detected only once. The biggest ten clones account for under 6% of the sample. Lymph node samples were obtained from the axillary draining lymph nodes of breast cancer patients. Sequenced: axillary lymph node tissue. The receptor source for this set is a female donor with breast cancer. Some clones in this sample may be carry-over from other donors' samples.

Remarks on this clonotype: One end of the junction varies from germline; a read error may be responsible. CDR3 DNA sequence: TGTGCCAGCAGTCACTCAACGTCAGGGGCCGCTAACTATGGCTACACCTTC. Amino acid sequence: CASSHSTSGAANYGYTF. This chain joins TRBV6-2 or TRBV6-3 and TRBJ1-2, with a possible D match to TRBD1 (6 bases). Germline lookup yields CDR1 MNHEY and CDR2 SVGEGT. This CDR3 is built from 17 residues.

This clonotype was counted a single time. CDR3 residues: CASSLGTGGHSPLHF. The CDR3 region has the DNA TGTGCCAGCAGCCTTGGGACAGGAGGTCATTCACCCCTCCACTTT. The chain is built from TRBV11-2 and TRBJ1-6; 8 nucleotides match TRBD1. The CDR3 runs to 15 residues. The junction had 8 bases not matched to a gene; V was cut back by 5 bases and J by 8 bases. From germline, CDR1 is SGHAT and CDR2 FQNNGV.

This clonotype has just a few counts. A much more abundant neighbour one base away suggests this may be a read error. The V and J genes are TRBV19 and TRBJ2-7; 8 nucleotides line up with TRBD1. The CDR3 sequence is 14 residues long. CDR1 and CDR2 from the germline V gene are LNHDA and SQIVND (reference sequence). V shed 5 bases, J shed 3 bases, and the junction held 6 bases outside the gene matches. CDR3 nucleotides: TGTGCCAGTAGTGAGACAGGGGAGGACTACGAGCAGTACTTC. Translating gives CASSETGEDYEQYF. Complete variable domain (other parts from reference TRBV19 and TRBJ2-7): DGGITQSPKYLFRKEGQNVTLSCEQNLNHDAMYWYRQDPGQGLRLIYYSQIVNDFQKGDIAEGYSVSREKKESFPLTVTSAQKNPTAFYLCASSETGEDYEQYFGPGTRLTVT.

Note on this clonotype: This may come from a read error, since a much larger clone is one base off. The rearrangement joins TRBV5-6 to TRBJ1-5, with D uncertain. Trimming took off 7 bases at V and 4 bases at J, with 12 bases between the two ends. The length of the CDR3 is 13 residues. Germline CDR1 and CDR2: SGHDT and YYEEEE. CDR3 in amino acids: CASGRTENQPQHF. CDR3 sequence (DNA): TGTGCCAGCGGCCGGACGGAGAATCAGCCCCAGCATTTT.

This clonotype was seen more than once but under ten times. A clone one base away is much larger, so this may be a read error. This sequence joins TRBV12-3 or TRBV12-4 and TRBJ1-2, with a tentative D call TRBD1 (6 bases). V gave up 3 bases and J gave up 8 bases, with 13 bases separating them. The CDR3 sequence is 13 residues long. CDR3 residues: CASSFTGSWGYTF. CDR3 in DNA: TGTGCCAGCAGTTTCACAGGGTCTTGGGGCTACACCTTC.

Many counts were recorded for this clonotype. This chain links TRBV9 with TRBJ2-3; D unclear. Trimming took 2 bases from V and 1 from J, leaving 11 bases between them. CDR1 and CDR2 from the germline V gene are SGDLS and YYNGEE. The length of the CDR3 is 15 residues. This chain's CDR3 is CASSVGRFGTDTQYF. CDR3 nucleotides: TGTGCCAGCAGCGTTGGTAGGTTCGGCACAGATACGCAGTATTTT.

This clonotype was seen at least ten times. V gene TRBV4-1 combines with J gene TRBJ2-1; D gene ambiguous. The CDR3 is made up of 12 amino acids. V lost 0 bases, J lost 9 bases, and 6 bases lay in between. CDR1 is MGHRA, CDR2 YSYEKL, per germline. The CDR3 bases are TGCGCCAGCAGCCAAGAATCGTCTGAGCAGTTCTTC. Encoded protein: CASSQESSEQFF.

Of note for this clonotype: A read error may explain this, as a much larger clone is one base away. The V and J genes are TRBV11-2 and TRBJ1-2; 7 bases fit TRBD1. V shed 2 bases and J 0 bases; nucleotides not matched to a gene: 3. This CDR3 region has 15 residues. Germline-derived CDR1 and CDR2 are SGHAT and FQNNGV. CDR3 residues: CASSLHRGSNYGYTF. CDR3 coding DNA: TGTGCCAGCAGCTTACACAGGGGATCTAACTATGGCTACACCTTC.

The genes are TRBV29-1 and TRBJ2-5; 11 bases match TRBD1. The CDR3 consists of 14 residues. Germline V CDR1 and CDR2: SQVTM, ANQGSEA. The V and J ends lost 4 bases and 4 bases, in that order; junction bases with no gene match: 5. The chain's CDR3 is CSVGGDRGVETQYF. Written as DNA, the CDR3 is TGCAGCGTTGGTGGGGACAGGGGGGTAGAGACCCAGTACTTC.